This section outlines one TCR beta chain sequence together with its context. Sequencing used immunoSEQ multiplex PCR; TCRdb keeps in-frame clones, though not all of them. The sample carries about 100,000 clones, around 89% recorded once. The data were taken from a study of OX40 agonist ivuxolimab in advanced cancers. Study as a whole: Patients took ivuxolimab, an agonistic anti-OX40 (CD134) antibody. Dose-escalation cases comprised hepatocellular carcinoma, melanoma, renal cell or head and neck cancer. Previous treatment with anti-PD-1, anti-PD-L1 or anti-CTLA-4 therapy was allowed; under 50% had received some.

This CDR3 region has 14 residues. The ends were cut back, 6 bases at V and 1 base at J, with 13 bases in the middle. Germline CDR1 and CDR2: SNHLY and FYNNEI. The chain combines TRBV2 with TRBJ2-7; possibly TRBD2 for D (6 bases). The material was CD4+ or CD8+ T cells sorted from blood, obtained in a trial of the OX40 agonist ivuxolimab. This receptor was identified in an adult with an advanced solid tumor such as melanoma, head and neck, liver or kidney cancer. The CDR3 nucleotides are TGTGCCAGCAGCGCGGGGCGGCAGTCCTACGAGCAGTACTTC. It is translated as CASSAGRQSYEQYF.